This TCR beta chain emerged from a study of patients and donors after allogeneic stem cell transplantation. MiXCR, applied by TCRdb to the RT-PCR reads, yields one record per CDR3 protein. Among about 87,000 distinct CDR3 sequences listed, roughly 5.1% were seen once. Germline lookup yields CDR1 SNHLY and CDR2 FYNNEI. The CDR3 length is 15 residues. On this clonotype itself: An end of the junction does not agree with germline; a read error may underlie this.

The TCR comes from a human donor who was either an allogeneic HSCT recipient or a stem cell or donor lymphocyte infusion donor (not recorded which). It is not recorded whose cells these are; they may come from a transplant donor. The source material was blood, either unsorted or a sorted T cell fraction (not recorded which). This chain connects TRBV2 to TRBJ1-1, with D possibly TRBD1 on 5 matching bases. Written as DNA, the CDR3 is TGTACCAGCAGTGTCACAGGAGCTGAATTAACTGAAGCTTTCTTT. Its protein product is CTSSVTGAELTEAFF.